The present entry profiles one TCR beta chain with its context. This sample is drawn from a study of shared T cell receptors in the human thymus. Germline-derived CDR1 and CDR2 are SQVTM and ANQGSEA. The length of the CDR3 is 15 residues. Trimming removed 2 bases from V and 5 bases from J; junction bases left unmatched: 9. The assay was immunoSEQ multiplex PCR, and TCRdb's table has in-frame clones only and misses some. The sample lists hundreds of thousands of clones, more than 75% occurring once. The same specimen was also included in a second study, on human thymus T cells. As that report states: Donation was from healthy Finnish infants who were having corrective surgery that addressed congenital heart defects. Resections from corrective heart surgery supplied the thymus tissue. Among thymic and blood repertoires, usage of V and J genes appeared biased.

V gene TRBV29-1 combines with J gene TRBJ2-3; 8 positions match TRBD2. Material for sequencing was thymocytes. This TCR was sampled from a boy less than two years old with a congenital heart defect. The DNA of the CDR3 is TGCAGCGTTGAAATGCGGGGGGCCGTGATAGATACGCAGTATTTT. Its translation: CSVEMRGAVIDTQYF.